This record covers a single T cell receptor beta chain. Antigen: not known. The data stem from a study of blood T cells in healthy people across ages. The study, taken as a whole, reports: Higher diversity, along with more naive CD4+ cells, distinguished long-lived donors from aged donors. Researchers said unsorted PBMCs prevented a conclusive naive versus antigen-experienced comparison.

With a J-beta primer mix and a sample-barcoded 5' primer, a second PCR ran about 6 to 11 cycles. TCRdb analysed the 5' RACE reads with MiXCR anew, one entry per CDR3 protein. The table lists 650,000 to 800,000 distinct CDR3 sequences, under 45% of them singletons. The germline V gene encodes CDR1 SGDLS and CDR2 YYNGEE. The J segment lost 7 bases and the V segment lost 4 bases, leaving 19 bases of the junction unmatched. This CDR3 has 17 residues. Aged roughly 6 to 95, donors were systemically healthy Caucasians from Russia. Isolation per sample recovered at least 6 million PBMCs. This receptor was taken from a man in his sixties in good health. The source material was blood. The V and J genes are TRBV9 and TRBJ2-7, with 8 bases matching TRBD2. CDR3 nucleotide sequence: TGTGCCAGCAGCCCCTCTTCTTTCGGGGGGGCCTACAATGAGCAGTACTTC. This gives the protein CASSPSSFGGAYNEQYF.